This is a list of T cell receptor beta chains from one sample in a study of response to subunit inactivated influenza vaccine. TCRdb reanalysed the RT-PCR reads using MiXCR and keeps one entry per CDR3 protein. The data show 200,000 to 300,000 distinct CDR3 sequences, more than 10% seen once. The sequencing used non-naive T cells sorted from PBMCs, collected 14 days before vaccination. The receptors derive from a man aged 45-65 years who received an inactivated influenza vaccine. CDR3s include the opening cysteine and the closing phenylalanine or tryptophan. The D gene is left open where the match is weak. Part of the rows lack a size; the others show once, few, many or a class for expanded clones.

- | TRBJ2-3 | TRBV18 | TRBD1 | TGTGCCAGCTCACCAGACAGGGAAGCAGATACGCAGTATTTT | CASSPDREADTQYF
- | TRBJ1-6 | TRBV30 | - | TGTGCCTGGACCGGAGGTGTACGTTTCAATTCACCCCTCCACTTT | CAWTGGVRFNSPLHF
- | TRBJ2-1 | TRBV9 | TRBD2 | TGTGCCAGCAGCGGGGCGGGAGGAGGAGAGCAGTTCTTC | CASSGAGGGEQFF
many | TRBJ1-6 | TRBV6-5 | - | TGTGCCAGCAGTTACGGGGGCCTCAATTCACCCCTCCACTTT | CASSYGGLNSPLHF
- | TRBJ2-7 | TRBV20-1 | - | TGCAGTGCTATATCGGCCAGCACCTCCTACGAGCAGTACTTC | CSAISASTSYEQYF
few | TRBJ2-7 | TRBV12-3/TRBV12-4 | TRBD1 | TGTGCCAGCAGCGTACAGGGGTACGAGCAGTACTTC | CASSVQGYEQYF
- | TRBJ2-7 | TRBV20-1 | TRBD1 | TGCAGTGCTAACCCGGGACAGGGGAACTACGAGCAGTACTTC | CSANPGQGNYEQYF
many | TRBJ1-1 | TRBV4-2 | - | TGTGCCAGCAGCCAAATTGGAAGGTCAGGCACTGAAGCTTTCTTT | CASSQIGRSGTEAFF
- | TRBJ1-5 | TRBV5-5 | - | TGTGCCAGCAGCTTGGCTGGGCCCGGGGGCAATCAGCCCCAGCATTTT | CASSLAGPGGNQPQHF
many | TRBJ2-5 | TRBV5-6 | - | TGTGCCAGCAGCCCCGACCAGGGGACCCAGTACTTC | CASSPDQGTQYF
- | TRBJ2-1 | TRBV7-2 | - | TGTGCCAGCAGCTTTTCATCGGGGTGGGGGTTTCAGTTCTTC | CASSFSSGWGFQFF
- | TRBJ2-7 | TRBV4-3 | - | TGCGCCAGCACCCCATACGAGCAGTACTTC | CASTPYEQYF
- | TRBJ1-4 | TRBV15 | - | TGTGCCACCAGCCCCCCAAGCCGGGAAAAACTGTTTTTT | CATSPPSREKLFF
few | TRBJ2-2 | TRBV6-5 | - | TGTGCCAGCAGTTACGTAATGAACACCGGGGAGCTGTTTTTT | CASSYVMNTGELFF
few | TRBJ2-5 | TRBV3-1 | - | TGTGCCAGCATAAGCGGAGCAGGGGCCCAGTACTTC | CASISGAGAQYF
few | TRBJ1-1 | TRBV4-3 | - | TGCGCCAGCAGCCAAGCTAGGAACACTGAAGCTTTCTTT | CASSQARNTEAFF
- | TRBJ2-5 | TRBV4-3 | - | TGCGCCAGCAGCCTCAGTACTAGTCCAGCAGAGACCCAGTACTTC | CASSLSTSPAETQYF
- | TRBJ1-1 | TRBV6-2/TRBV6-3 | - | TGTGCCAGCAGTCCCCGGACAGTTGAAGCTTTCTTT | CASSPRTVEAFF
- | TRBJ1-4 | TRBV15 | - | TGTGCCACCAGCTTTGCAACTAATGAAAAACTGTTTTTT | CATSFATNEKLFF
- | TRBJ2-5 | TRBV7-2 | TRBD2 | TGTGCCAGCAGCTCCCAAGCGGGAATGGAGACCCAGTACTTC | CASSSQAGMETQYF
- | TRBJ2-3 | TRBV18 | - | TGTGCCAGCTCACCACCAACGAGGGGCGGGTTGGCAGATACGCAGTATTTT | CASSPPTRGGLADTQYF
few | TRBJ2-6 | TRBV12-3/TRBV12-4 | TRBD2 | TGTGCCAGCAGTCACCCCACTAGCGCTGGGGCCAACGTCCTGACTTTC | CASSHPTSAGANVLTF
few | TRBJ1-2 | TRBV4-1 | TRBD1 | TGCGCCAGCAGCCAAGGGACAGGGTTAGGCTATGGCTACACCTTC | CASSQGTGLGYGYTF
few | TRBJ2-5 | TRBV20-1 | TRBD2 | TGCAGTGCTAGATCTAGCGGGGACCAAGAGACCCAGTACTTC | CSARSSGDQETQYF
many | TRBJ1-5 | TRBV28 | - | TGTGCCAGCAGTTGGGGGCGGGCTCAGCCCCAGCATTTT | CASSWGRAQPQHF
few | TRBJ2-5 | TRBV3-1 | TRBD1 | TGTGCCAGCAGCCCCAGGGGGGGACAGGGATCCCGAGAGACCCAGTACTTC | CASSPRGGQGSRETQYF
few | TRBJ1-1 | TRBV6-2/TRBV6-3 | - | TGTGCCAGCAGGGTAGACCGGATGAACACTGAAGCTTTCTTT | CASRVDRMNTEAFF
once | TRBJ2-3 | TRBV30 | - | TGTGCCTGGAGCCTAGCTGGCACAGATACGCAGTATTTT | CAWSLAGTDTQYF
- | TRBJ2-1 | TRBV4-3 | TRBD2 | TGCGCCAGCAGCCAGAGCGGGAGGGCCGTCAATGAGCAGTTCTTC | CASSQSGRAVNEQFF
- | TRBJ1-2 | TRBV29-1 | - | TGCAGCGTTGTCGGAGTCACTGGCTACACCTTC | CSVVGVTGYTF
many | TRBJ2-1 | TRBV5-1 | TRBD2 | TGCGCCAGCAGCTCGTCTGGCGGGGGTTTAAGTGAGCAGTTCTTC | CASSSSGGGLSEQFF
many | TRBJ2-2 | TRBV5-1 | TRBD2 | TGCGCCAGCAGCCCCAGGACTAGCGGGCAAGGGGAGCTGTTTTTT | CASSPRTSGQGELFF
many | TRBJ1-1 | TRBV5-1 | - | TGCGCCAGCAGCTTGACCGACACTGAAGCTTTCTTT | CASSLTDTEAFF
few | TRBJ2-7 | TRBV20-1 | - | TGCAGTGCCATCCGTGGGGTGGACGGCGAGCAGTACTTC | CSAIRGVDGEQYF
- | TRBJ1-5 | TRBV27 | - | TGTGCCAGCAGTTTTACGGCAGGGGGCAATCAGCCCCAGCATTTT | CASSFTAGGNQPQHF
- | TRBJ1-1 | TRBV20-1 | - | TGCAGTGCCCGAAAATGGGGGGCTAACACTGAAGCTTTCTTT | CSARKWGANTEAFF
few | TRBJ2-3 | TRBV12-3/TRBV12-4 | TRBD2 | TGTGCCAGCAGTTTACGGCTAGCGGGGGGGACAGATACGCAGTATTTT | CASSLRLAGGTDTQYF
- | TRBJ1-3 | TRBV10-3 | TRBD1 | TGTGCCATCAGCCCACAGGGGAGTACCGGAAACACCATATATTTT | CAISPQGSTGNTIYF
- | TRBJ2-7 | TRBV7-9 | TRBD1 | TGTGCCAGCAGCTTGGGGGACAGCCGAGTCGAGCAGTACTTC | CASSLGDSRVEQYF
- | TRBJ2-1 | TRBV11-1 | - | TGTGCCACCCCCAAGCGACAAGAACTATGGCAGGGCGAACACAATGAGCAGTTCTTC | CATPKRQELWQGEHNEQFF
few | TRBJ2-3 | TRBV6-1 | - | TGTGCCAGCAGTGAATTCGCAGATACGCAGTATTTT | CASSEFADTQYF
- | TRBJ1-4 | TRBV4-3 | TRBD1 | TGCGCCAGCAGCCAGGGACAGGGGGAAGAAAAACTGTTTTTT | CASSQGQGEEKLFF